A selection of T cell receptor beta chains follows, all from one sample in a study of T-cell memory formation after mild COVID-19. TCRdb redid the calling of the 5' RACE reads with MiXCR, one entry per CDR3 protein. The data show 280,000 or so distinct CDR3 sequences, approximately 7.6% seen once. Sequencing was performed on PBMCs or a T cell subset sorted from them (not recorded which). Receptors were obtained from a man aged 18 to 30 who had mild COVID-19 (a few samples of this study predate the infection). Cell type and time point are not known. The CDR3 runs from the conserved cysteine through the conserved F or W. The order of the fields is V gene, J gene, clone size, CDR3 protein. The size entry is marked missing in some rows and otherwise reads once, few, many or a size class.

V gene: TRBV24-1
J gene: TRBJ2-7
clone size: -
CDR3 protein: CATSDGYEQYF

V gene: TRBV4-1
J gene: TRBJ2-3
clone size: -
CDR3 protein: CASSQAPGASGFTDTKYF

V gene: TRBV6-5
J gene: TRBJ2-1
clone size: -
CDR3 protein: CASSYSRLPSGNEQFF

V gene: TRBV6-5
J gene: TRBJ1-1
clone size: -
CDR3 protein: CASSNLNTEAFF

V gene: TRBV7-2
J gene: TRBJ2-2
clone size: many
CDR3 protein: CASSLSWGDGELFF

V gene: TRBV15
J gene: TRBJ1-2
clone size: -
CDR3 protein: CATSPTGTGFAYGYTF

V gene: TRBV5-5
J gene: TRBJ1-5
clone size: -
CDR3 protein: CASSLDRGYSNQPQHF

V gene: TRBV5-1
J gene: TRBJ1-6
clone size: -
CDR3 protein: CASSGDLSYNSPLHF

V gene: TRBV28
J gene: TRBJ1-2
clone size: few
CDR3 protein: CASSVGLGQGNGYTF

V gene: TRBV20-1
J gene: TRBJ2-1
clone size: once
CDR3 protein: CSARLADNEQFF

V gene: TRBV4-3
J gene: TRBJ2-1
clone size: many
CDR3 protein: CASSQYRGQDEQFF

V gene: TRBV14
J gene: TRBJ2-1
clone size: many
CDR3 protein: CASSQANYEQFF

V gene: TRBV7-2
J gene: TRBJ2-5
clone size: -
CDR3 protein: CASISSGARETQYF

V gene: TRBV10-3
J gene: TRBJ2-2
clone size: -
CDR3 protein: CAIRPTGGTSSNTGELFF

V gene: TRBV4-3
J gene: TRBJ2-3
clone size: -
CDR3 protein: CASSQDRAGGLPDTQYF

V gene: TRBV7-3
J gene: TRBJ2-5
clone size: -
CDR3 protein: CARARPPEETQYF

V gene: TRBV4-3
J gene: TRBJ2-1
clone size: -
CDR3 protein: CASSQENTYGTGAYNEQFF

V gene: TRBV5-1
J gene: TRBJ2-1
clone size: -
CDR3 protein: CASSWGGGTNEQFF

V gene: TRBV10-3
J gene: TRBJ2-5
clone size: few
CDR3 protein: CAIASGLAAVWAQYF

V gene: TRBV19
J gene: TRBJ1-2
clone size: few
CDR3 protein: CASRMDPRGGYGYTF

V gene: TRBV7-2
J gene: TRBJ1-6
clone size: many
CDR3 protein: CASSRQLHNSPLHF

V gene: TRBV3-1
J gene: TRBJ1-1
clone size: few
CDR3 protein: CASSLQHLNTEAFF

V gene: TRBV6-2/TRBV6-3
J gene: TRBJ2-2
clone size: few
CDR3 protein: CASSRTEGQSNTGELFF

V gene: TRBV6-5
J gene: TRBJ2-6
clone size: many
CDR3 protein: CASRSSGRTSGANVLTF

V gene: TRBV5-4
J gene: TRBJ1-4
clone size: few
CDR3 protein: CASSLDGVEKLFF

V gene: TRBV3-1
J gene: TRBJ2-7
clone size: -
CDR3 protein: CASSWSSYEQYF

V gene: TRBV6-1
J gene: TRBJ2-1
clone size: many
CDR3 protein: CASSDGAGDYNEQFF

V gene: TRBV27
J gene: TRBJ2-5
clone size: many
CDR3 protein: CASSPTIGVLRYF

V gene: TRBV4-3
J gene: TRBJ2-5
clone size: many
CDR3 protein: CASSQDPVQETQYF

V gene: TRBV7-9
J gene: TRBJ1-4
clone size: few
CDR3 protein: CASSLATRGTEKLFF

V gene: TRBV30
J gene: TRBJ1-1
clone size: many
CDR3 protein: CAWSAVITEAFF

V gene: TRBV6-6
J gene: TRBJ2-1
clone size: -
CDR3 protein: CASSYSAPRRQGRHEQFF

V gene: TRBV6-6
J gene: TRBJ2-3
clone size: few
CDR3 protein: CASSYKSGLTDTQYF

V gene: TRBV4-2
J gene: TRBJ1-4
clone size: few
CDR3 protein: CASSQVGTGAEKLFF

V gene: TRBV7-3
J gene: TRBJ1-1
clone size: few
CDR3 protein: CASSPRQVGTNTEAFF

V gene: TRBV7-2
J gene: TRBJ1-2
clone size: few
CDR3 protein: CASSLDISNYGYTF

V gene: TRBV19
J gene: TRBJ1-1
clone size: -
CDR3 protein: CASRLVVPSTEAFF

V gene: TRBV6-2/TRBV6-3
J gene: TRBJ1-1
clone size: -
CDR3 protein: CASSQGWRGNTEAFF

V gene: TRBV5-1
J gene: TRBJ2-3
clone size: few
CDR3 protein: CASSPVRGAYTDTQYF

V gene: TRBV4-1
J gene: TRBJ1-5
clone size: -
CDR3 protein: CASSQDPGPNPHF

V gene: TRBV6-2/TRBV6-3
J gene: TRBJ2-2
clone size: few
CDR3 protein: CASRRTGRDGELFF

V gene: TRBV7-2
J gene: TRBJ2-1
clone size: many
CDR3 protein: CASSTIQSSYNEQFF

V gene: TRBV15
J gene: TRBJ2-7
clone size: -
CDR3 protein: CATSRGQGRTYEQYF

V gene: TRBV2
J gene: TRBJ2-5
clone size: few
CDR3 protein: CASSEGGGAETQYF

V gene: TRBV4-3
J gene: TRBJ1-2
clone size: few
CDR3 protein: CASSQSYTENGYTF

V gene: TRBV12-5
J gene: TRBJ1-6
clone size: -
CDR3 protein: CASGLTGYNSPLHF

V gene: TRBV29-1
J gene: TRBJ1-1
clone size: few
CDR3 protein: CSVVQGMDTEAFF

V gene: TRBV6-5
J gene: TRBJ2-5
clone size: many
CDR3 protein: CASNLAGGTQYF

V gene: TRBV2
J gene: TRBJ1-5
clone size: -
CDR3 protein: CASSEIQGSNQPQHF

V gene: TRBV15
J gene: TRBJ2-1
clone size: -
CDR3 protein: CATSPEGGLAGNEQFF

V gene: TRBV4-2
J gene: TRBJ2-7
clone size: many
CDR3 protein: CASSQDRGTYEQYF

V gene: TRBV5-5
J gene: TRBJ1-3
clone size: few
CDR3 protein: CASSLSPAAPGNTIYF

V gene: TRBV11-2
J gene: TRBJ2-3
clone size: few
CDR3 protein: CASSSQLPPDTQYF

V gene: TRBV7-9
J gene: TRBJ2-3
clone size: -
CDR3 protein: CATGQRSADTQYF